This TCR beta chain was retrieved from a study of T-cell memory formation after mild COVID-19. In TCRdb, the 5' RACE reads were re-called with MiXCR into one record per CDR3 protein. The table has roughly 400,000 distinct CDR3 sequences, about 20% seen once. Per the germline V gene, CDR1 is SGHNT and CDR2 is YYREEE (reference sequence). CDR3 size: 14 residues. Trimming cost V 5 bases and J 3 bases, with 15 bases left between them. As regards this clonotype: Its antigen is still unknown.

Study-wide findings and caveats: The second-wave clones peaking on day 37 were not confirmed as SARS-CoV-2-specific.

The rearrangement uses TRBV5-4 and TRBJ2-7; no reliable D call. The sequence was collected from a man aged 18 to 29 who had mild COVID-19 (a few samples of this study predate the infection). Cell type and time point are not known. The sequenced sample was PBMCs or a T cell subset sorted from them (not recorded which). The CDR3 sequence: CASRSGLGYYEQYF. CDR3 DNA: TGTGCCAGCAGATCTGGTCTGGGGTACTACGAGCAGTACTTC.